This TCR beta chain derives from a study of cytomegalovirus exposure and HLA in healthy donors listed by TCRdb under 2017. Context from the whole study: An earlier analysis of some 500 of the donors reported approximately 300 Gb of sequence data and around 120 million unique TCR beta sequences from 150 million to 200 million T cells. An earlier analysis of fewer than 700 of the donors applied high-throughput TCR beta sequencing to assess whether each TCR beta V gene segment acted as functional or pseudogenic. An early release covering roughly 640 HLA-typed donors comprised approximately 290 gigabases of sequencing data and approximately 85 million unique TCR sequences. A later analysis re-analyzed previously published TCR beta repertoires from 666 donors and added high-resolution HLA genotyping to study TCR occurrence patterns. Donor age, sex, ethnicity and CMV serostatus were compiled together with the repertoire data. The number of typed donors differed by locus: roughly 629-640 for A, B, C, DRB1 and DQB1; 500 to 550 for DQA1; around 610 for DPA1; and roughly 490 for DPB1. The T cell repertoires of around 730 subjects were profiled by immunosequencing and related to cytomegalovirus serostatus. In a later genetic analysis, genome-wide SNP genotypes for about 60% of the 666 donors were used, and that subset was treated as a discovery cohort. The study aimed to test whether signatures of past pathogen exposure could be identified by cataloging public T cell receptors. To predict cytomegalovirus infection status, the study brought together high-throughput TCR immunosequencing, statistical association of individual TCRs with disease status, and machine learning. All discovery cohort repertoires had been generated using a single sequencing platform. Of the 300 to 500 genotyped donors, roughly 80% were placed in the genetic ancestry cluster associated with self-reported Caucasian donors. In the later analysis, no new phenotypic data were used to find candidate immune exposures; instead, reliance was placed on TCR beta sequences and their occurrence across donors. HLA typing covered class I and class II loci at four-digit resolution. In addition to the first cohort of 666 subjects, a separate validation cohort of over 90 different subjects was used. Roughly five DR-DQ haplotypes were handled as single units for association and clustering, since linkage in the cohort was strong. Among a few hundred genotyped donors of the cohort, an average of roughly 240,000 unique TCR beta nucleotide sequences were sequenced per donor, roughly a sixth of them non-productive.

The junction carries 14 bases between V and J, which are trimmed by 1 base and 8 bases respectively. The CDR3, cysteine through phenylalanine, is 14 amino acids long. Only the CDR3 portion is preserved as DNA: 42 bases, with reading frame beginning at the first base. The germline V gene yields SGHVS for CDR1 and FQNEAQ for CDR2. The cohort consisted of approximately 670 healthy bone marrow donors. Cohort members were all nominally healthy when sampled, although unrecorded immune exposures were likely present. The donor was CMV seropositive and was included in the group of approximately 310 seropositive cohort members. Each donor provided a peripheral blood sample, and peripheral blood mononuclear cells were used for TCR beta sequencing. Genomic DNA extraction from the blood cell samples was performed with the Qiagen DNeasy Blood Extraction Kit. The library was built by means of the immunoSEQ multiplex PCR assay. The multiplex PCR relied on a mix of 60 forward primers for TCR Vbeta segments and 13 reverse primers for TCR Jbeta segments. The CDR3 region of rearranged TCR beta genes was amplified from genomic DNA by a multiplex PCR assay. Amplified TCR beta libraries were sequenced as 87-base-pair reads on the Illumina HiSeq System. The paper's data handling went like this. In a later analysis, some 80 million unique TCR beta chains were counted across the roughly 610 repertoires, and about 10 million of these chains were shared by at least two donors. Raw reads were error-corrected and collapsed into unique sequences by a nearest-neighbor algorithm in which closely related sequences were merged to remove PCR and sequencing errors. V, D and J gene segments were assigned by aligning CDR3 sequences to IMGT reference sequences. For a sequence to be retained, a match of at least six nucleotides was required to both a V gene segment and a J gene segment. Rearrangements were classified as productive when the CDR3 lacked stop codons and remained in frame with V and J, and all other rearrangements were classified as non-productive. CDR3 was defined according to IMGT convention as the region running from the second conserved V-encoded cysteine to the conserved J-encoded phenylalanine. The earlier analysis of fewer than 700 of the donors excluded sequences that lacked an unambiguous match to a single V gene segment. An earlier analysis of some 500 of the donors classified V segments as functional when productive rearrangements were above 56.7% and as segregating when the standard deviation between donors was above 5%. A statistical classification framework was developed to diagnose cytomegalovirus status using the catalog of TCR beta chain sequences. In a later analysis, TCR nucleotide sequences were compared against IMGT/GENE-DB human TR gene sequences so that V and J genes could be assigned. In a later analysis, CDR3 sequences and most-parsimonious VDJ recombination scenarios were assigned using the TCRdist pipeline. In a later analysis, each TCR beta chain was defined by its CDR3 amino acid sequence together with its V-gene family, and reads without a unique V-gene family were excluded. A later analysis removed several hundred highly shared, low-generation-probability nucleotide sequences to deal with suspected cross-contamination and a sequencing artifact. For each public chain, a later analysis derived a clonal expansion index from normalized ranks of inferred template counts within each repertoire. A later analysis computed generation probabilities with a VDJ recombination model fitted to out-of-frame rearrangements, and checked the results against IGoR. A later analysis scored TCR-TCR, TCR-HLA and TCR-CMV co-occurrence with hypergeometric tests, applying a repertoire-size bias correction to TCR pairs. False discovery rates were estimated in a later analysis by permuting HLA or CMV assignments 20 times. In a later analysis, co-occurring TCRs were grouped using DBSCAN, and TCRdist sequence similarity was added for clustering within HLA-allele-positive subsets. Co-occurrence clustering excluded repertoires with fewer than 30,000 or more than 120,000 public chains, plus five with anomalous nucleotide sharing. Sourced from immuneACCESS, this table was stored by TCRdb with only in-frame sequences that have V and J called. A share of the clones is absent; for the studies checked, an unresolved V gene accounts for under half, and the remainder has no known explanation. V and J calls plus clone size are reproduced from that table; the DNA served to infer D and trimming. The sample records around 130,000 clones, 73% of which are singletons. Roughly 2.1% of the sample rests with the top ten.

Points on this clone: Its target antigen remains unknown. Base qualities were left out, and no much larger clone turns up one base away.

Points the paper makes about the study in general: While some public TCRs were present in many individuals, most TCR sequences turned up only very rarely across donors. In both the original and validation cohorts, the classifier was reported to diagnose cytomegalovirus status with high specificity and sensitivity. A later analysis reported that several top co-occurrence clusters appeared linked to parvovirus B19, influenza, CMV and Epstein-Barr virus. Because the 87-base-pair reads could not distinguish some IMGT-functional V segments, including TRBV6-2 and TRBV6-3, those segments were excluded. The study listed 150 to 200 TCR beta chains as associated with cytomegalovirus. Strong co-occurrence of HLA alleles, especially DR and DQ, made assigning TCR associations to individual alleles difficult. For the cohort, immune exposure information was limited to CMV serostatus. Roughly uniform sequencing depth across donors was assumed in presence/absence analyses, although this assumption may not hold. It was suggested by the authors that the approach could potentially be generalized to other disease states and immunological phenotypes. Only TCR beta chains were sequenced in this cohort, and the absence of alpha or paired-chain data limited detectable features. An earlier analysis of some 590 of the donors showed that most TCR beta V segments appeared in productive rearrangements either about 90% or about 30% of the time, which broadly matched IMGT annotations. A few of the identified cytomegalovirus-associated TCR beta chains were confirmed in vitro to be specific for cytomegalovirus antigens. A further reported finding was that TCR beta sequences accurately predicted the HLA-A and HLA-B alleles for most subjects in the first cohort. In a later analysis, the rate of TCR association differed among HLA loci, with DRB1 alleles having the most associated TCRs and HLA-C alleles having the fewest. Correlated functional status among segregating V segments might be attributable to linkage disequilibrium, but an unknown experimental factor could not be ruled out. According to a later analysis, most CMV-associated TCR beta chains appeared to be HLA-restricted, and the HLA associations seemed to be driven largely by CMV exposure. A later genetic analysis associated a missense DCLRE1C variant with V-gene and J-gene trimming of TCR beta chains, and an independent cohort replicated the association. At a false discovery rate of 0.05, a later analysis linked 15,000 to 20,000 TCR beta sequences to specific HLA alleles. Because some donors lacked HLA typing at each locus, the association tests relied only on the typed subset. A later genetic analysis reported fewer N-insertions in productive TCRs among donors in an Asian-associated ancestry cluster than the roughly 700-donor mean. Compared with equally common non-associated chains, HLA-associated TCR beta chains in a later analysis were more clonally expanded and had lower generation probabilities. Because counts were too low, about 17 rarely observed V segments, including chromosome 9 orphons, were excluded from the earlier analysis of fewer than 650 of the donors. A cluster of highly shared sequence variants was judged likely to represent a technical artifact of the sequencing pipeline.

This TCR derives from a middle-aged woman in good health and CMV-seropositive. The chain employs TRBV7-8 and TRBJ1-2, with the D gene uncertain. Sequencing was carried out using PBMCs. The nucleotide sequence is given as TGTGCCAGCAGCTTAGACACGTTCTTGATCGGCTACACCTTC. This sequence encodes CASSLDTFLIGYTF.